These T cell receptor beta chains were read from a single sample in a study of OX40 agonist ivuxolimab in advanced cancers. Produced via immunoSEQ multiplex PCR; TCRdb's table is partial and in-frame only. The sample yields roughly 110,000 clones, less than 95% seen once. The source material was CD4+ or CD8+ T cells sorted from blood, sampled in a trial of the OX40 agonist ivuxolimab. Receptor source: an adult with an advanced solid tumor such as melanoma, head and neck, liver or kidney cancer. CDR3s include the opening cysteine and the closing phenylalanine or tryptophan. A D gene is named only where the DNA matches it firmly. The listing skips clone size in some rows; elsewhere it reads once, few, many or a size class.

CDR3aa: CASSVDVSVRDTQYF
CDR3nt: TGTGCCAGCAGCGTAGATGTTAGCGTACGGGATACGCAGTATTTT
v_gene: TRBV9
d_gene: -
j_gene: TRBJ2-3
abundance: -

CDR3aa: CASTQGGGPYGYTF
CDR3nt: TGTGCCAGCACCCAGGGGGGAGGGCCCTATGGCTACACCTTC
v_gene: TRBV7-2
d_gene: TRBD1
j_gene: TRBJ1-2
abundance: -

CDR3aa: CASRSVGETQYF
CDR3nt: TGTGCCAGTAGGAGCGTCGGCGAGACCCAGTACTTC
v_gene: TRBV2
d_gene: -
j_gene: TRBJ2-5
abundance: -

CDR3aa: CARGQGNWYGYTF
CDR3nt: TGTGCCAGGGGACAGGGAAATTGGTATGGCTACACCTTC
v_gene: TRBV19
d_gene: TRBD1
j_gene: TRBJ1-2
abundance: -

CDR3aa: CASSLASYSPLHF
CDR3nt: TGTGCCAGCAGCTTAGCCAGTTATTCACCCCTCCACTTT
v_gene: TRBV11-2
d_gene: -
j_gene: TRBJ1-6
abundance: -

CDR3aa: CASSSRFETGELFF
CDR3nt: TGTGCCAGCAGCTCCAGGTTTGAGACCGGGGAGCTGTTTTTT
v_gene: TRBV5-5
d_gene: -
j_gene: TRBJ2-2
abundance: -

CDR3aa: CAISIQGYEQYF
CDR3nt: TGTGCCATCAGTATCCAGGGGTACGAGCAGTACTTC
v_gene: TRBV10-3
d_gene: -
j_gene: TRBJ2-7
abundance: -

CDR3aa: CASSLRSGRGDYGYTF
CDR3nt: TGTGCCAGCAGCTTAAGGTCGGGCAGGGGAGACTATGGCTACACCTTC
v_gene: TRBV7-2
d_gene: -
j_gene: TRBJ1-2
abundance: -

CDR3aa: CASSTDPPYEQYF
CDR3nt: TGTGCCAGTAGTACGGACCCGCCTTACGAGCAGTACTTC
v_gene: TRBV19
d_gene: -
j_gene: TRBJ2-7
abundance: -

CDR3aa: CASSAQRNYGYTF
CDR3nt: TGTGCCAGCAGTGCGCAGAGAAACTATGGCTACACCTTC
v_gene: TRBV28
d_gene: -
j_gene: TRBJ1-2
abundance: -

CDR3aa: CSVETDRETQYF
CDR3nt: TGCAGCGTTGAAACCGACCGGGAGACCCAGTACTTC
v_gene: TRBV29-1
d_gene: -
j_gene: TRBJ2-5
abundance: -

CDR3aa: CASSPGTAGETQYF
CDR3nt: TGTGCCAGCAGTCCCGGGACCGCGGGGGAGACCCAGTACTTC
v_gene: TRBV11-2
d_gene: -
j_gene: TRBJ2-5
abundance: once

CDR3aa: CASSTRQGASYEQYF
CDR3nt: TGTGCCAGTAGCACCCGGCAGGGAGCCTCCTACGAGCAGTACTTC
v_gene: TRBV19
d_gene: -
j_gene: TRBJ2-7
abundance: -

CDR3aa: CASSQGGGGQGYGYTF
CDR3nt: TGTGCCAGCAGCCAAGGGGGGGGCGGGCAAGGGTATGGCTACACCTTC
v_gene: TRBV4-2
d_gene: -
j_gene: TRBJ1-2
abundance: -

CDR3aa: CASSPSERVSGEQFF
CDR3nt: TGCGCCAGCAGTCCTTCCGAGAGGGTTTCGGGTGAGCAGTTCTTC
v_gene: TRBV5-1
d_gene: -
j_gene: TRBJ2-1
abundance: -

CDR3aa: CASSDGEKLFF
CDR3nt: TGCGCCAGCAGTGATGGTGAAAAACTGTTTTTT
v_gene: TRBV10-1
d_gene: -
j_gene: TRBJ1-4
abundance: -

CDR3aa: CAWSRQDEQFF
CDR3nt: TGTGCCTGGAGCAGGCAGGATGAGCAGTTCTTC
v_gene: TRBV30
d_gene: -
j_gene: TRBJ2-1
abundance: -

CDR3aa: CASSPGQGIDGEQYF
CDR3nt: TGTGCCAGCAGTCCCGGACAGGGTATAGATGGCGAGCAGTACTTC
v_gene: TRBV7-9
d_gene: TRBD1
j_gene: TRBJ2-7
abundance: -

CDR3aa: CASSSGLAGIETQYF
CDR3nt: TGTGCCAGCAGCTCGGGACTAGCGGGGATCGAGACCCAGTACTTC
v_gene: TRBV5-5
d_gene: TRBD2
j_gene: TRBJ2-5
abundance: -

CDR3aa: CASRLQGGYEQYF
CDR3nt: TGTGCCAGCAGACTACAGGGGGGCTACGAGCAGTACTTC
v_gene: TRBV7-2
d_gene: TRBD1
j_gene: TRBJ2-7
abundance: -

CDR3aa: CASSVTSGRDTGELFF
CDR3nt: TGTGCCAGCAGCGTAACTAGCGGTCGGGACACCGGGGAGCTGTTTTTT
v_gene: TRBV9
d_gene: TRBD2
j_gene: TRBJ2-2
abundance: -

CDR3aa: CASSPRRRDDNEQFF
CDR3nt: TGTGCCAGCAGCCCCCGGCGCAGGGACGACAATGAGCAGTTCTTC
v_gene: TRBV7-9
d_gene: -
j_gene: TRBJ2-1
abundance: -

CDR3aa: CASSEERTGYGYTF
CDR3nt: TGTGCCAGCAGTGAAGAAAGGACGGGGTATGGCTACACCTTC
v_gene: TRBV6-1
d_gene: -
j_gene: TRBJ1-2
abundance: -

CDR3aa: CASSPNVDYGYTF
CDR3nt: TGTGCCAGCTCACCAAACGTGGACTATGGCTACACCTTC
v_gene: TRBV18
d_gene: -
j_gene: TRBJ1-2
abundance: few

CDR3aa: CASSTGLTSPLHF
CDR3nt: TGTGCCAGCAGTACAGGGTTAACATCACCCCTCCACTTT
v_gene: TRBV27
d_gene: -
j_gene: TRBJ1-6
abundance: -

CDR3aa: CAWSLLKDRPDQPQHF
CDR3nt: TGTGCCTGGAGTCTACTTAAGGACAGACCTGATCAGCCCCAGCATTTT
v_gene: TRBV30
d_gene: -
j_gene: TRBJ1-5
abundance: -

CDR3aa: CASSQVFGQGDEKLFF
CDR3nt: TGTGCCAGCAGCCAAGTTTTTGGACAGGGCGATGAAAAACTGTTTTTT
v_gene: TRBV14
d_gene: TRBD1
j_gene: TRBJ1-4
abundance: -

CDR3aa: CATSGAAAETQYF
CDR3nt: TGTGCCACCAGCGGGGCGGCCGCTGAGACCCAGTACTTC
v_gene: TRBV15
d_gene: -
j_gene: TRBJ2-5
abundance: once

CDR3aa: CASSTARTNEKLFF
CDR3nt: TGTGCCAGTAGCACAGCCAGGACTAATGAAAAACTGTTTTTT
v_gene: TRBV19
d_gene: -
j_gene: TRBJ1-4
abundance: -

CDR3aa: CASSSEYGNEQFF
CDR3nt: TGTGCCAGCTCATCCGAGTACGGAAATGAGCAGTTCTTC
v_gene: TRBV18
d_gene: -
j_gene: TRBJ2-1
abundance: -

CDR3aa: CASSSPLVAGGSTDTQYF
CDR3nt: TGTGCCAGCAGTTCCCCATTGGTGGCGGGGGGGAGCACAGATACGCAGTATTTT
v_gene: TRBV27
d_gene: TRBD2
j_gene: TRBJ2-3
abundance: -

CDR3aa: CASHIATNEKLFF
CDR3nt: TGTGCCAGCCATATTGCAACTAATGAAAAACTGTTTTTT
v_gene: TRBV7-9
d_gene: -
j_gene: TRBJ1-4
abundance: -

CDR3aa: CASSFNNRGLDNEQFF
CDR3nt: TGTGCCAGCAGCTTTAATAATAGGGGTCTCGACAATGAGCAGTTCTTC
v_gene: TRBV7-9
d_gene: -
j_gene: TRBJ2-1
abundance: -

CDR3aa: CASSYAGPDTQYF
CDR3nt: TGTGCCAGCAGTTACGCGGGGCCAGATACGCAGTATTTT
v_gene: TRBV6-5
d_gene: -
j_gene: TRBJ2-3
abundance: -

CDR3aa: CASSGDRGLGYNEQFF
CDR3nt: TGTGCCAGCAGCGGAGACAGGGGGCTAGGCTACAATGAGCAGTTCTTC
v_gene: TRBV5-6
d_gene: TRBD1
j_gene: TRBJ2-1
abundance: -

CDR3aa: CASSRGLAGGETQYF
CDR3nt: TGCGCCAGCAGCCGGGGACTAGCGGGGGGAGAGACCCAGTACTTC
v_gene: TRBV5-1
d_gene: TRBD2
j_gene: TRBJ2-5
abundance: -

CDR3aa: CASSLFEGNSGNTIYF
CDR3nt: TGTGCCAGCAGCTTATTTGAGGGAAACTCTGGAAACACCATATATTTT
v_gene: TRBV7-9
d_gene: -
j_gene: TRBJ1-3
abundance: -

CDR3aa: CASHGRQIYEQYF
CDR3nt: TGTGCCAGCCACGGGAGACAAATCTACGAGCAGTACTTC
v_gene: TRBV28
d_gene: -
j_gene: TRBJ2-7
abundance: -

CDR3aa: CASSETGTINEQYF
CDR3nt: TGTGCCAGTAGTGAGACCGGGACAATCAACGAGCAGTACTTC
v_gene: TRBV19
d_gene: -
j_gene: TRBJ2-7
abundance: -

CDR3aa: CASSQEGKGESPLHF
CDR3nt: TGCGCCAGCAGCCAAGAAGGGAAGGGGGAATCACCCCTCCACTTT
v_gene: TRBV4-3
d_gene: -
j_gene: TRBJ1-6
abundance: -

CDR3aa: CAWSVMPGGNYGYTF
CDR3nt: TGTGCCTGGAGTGTCATGCCCGGTGGGAACTATGGCTACACCTTC
v_gene: TRBV30
d_gene: -
j_gene: TRBJ1-2
abundance: -

CDR3aa: CASSPDRFYEQYF
CDR3nt: TGTGCCAGCAGCCCCGACAGATTCTACGAGCAGTACTTC
v_gene: TRBV7-9
d_gene: -
j_gene: TRBJ2-7
abundance: -

CDR3aa: CASNPRRGGTEAFF
CDR3nt: TGTGCCAGCAACCCGCGGCGGGGGGGAACTGAAGCTTTCTTT
v_gene: TRBV6-6
d_gene: -
j_gene: TRBJ1-1
abundance: -

CDR3aa: CASSLFLSGAYNEQFF
CDR3nt: TGTGCCAGCAGCTTGTTTCTGAGCGGGGCCTACAATGAGCAGTTCTTC
v_gene: TRBV5-8
d_gene: TRBD2
j_gene: TRBJ2-1
abundance: -

CDR3aa: CASSLLDRVSPLHF
CDR3nt: TGTGCCAGCAGCTTATTGGACAGGGTTTCACCCCTCCACTTT
v_gene: TRBV5-5
d_gene: TRBD1
j_gene: TRBJ1-6
abundance: -

CDR3aa: CASSTLQGYEQYF
CDR3nt: TGTGCCAGTAGTACTTTACAGGGCTACGAGCAGTACTTC
v_gene: TRBV19
d_gene: -
j_gene: TRBJ2-7
abundance: -